These 17 T cell receptor beta chains originate from one sample sequenced in a study of blood T cell repertoires in COVID-19. Using immunoSEQ multiplex PCR, the repertoire was profiled, and TCRdb retains in-frame clones only, with some absent. The table includes tens of thousands of clones, about four fifths detected once. Specimen: peripheral blood. Every receptor here comes from a human donor in a cohort sampled during active COVID-19.

This clone showed up just once. The CDR3 DNA is TGTGCCAGCAGTTACAATCGGGGAGAGACCCAGTACTTC. Translation gives CASSYNRGETQYF. The chain is built from TRBV6-6 and TRBJ2-5; D perhaps matches TRBD2 (5 bases). Between the trimmed V and J ends, which lost 2 bases and 4 bases, there was a span of 8 bases. The length of the CDR3 is 13 residues. The germline CDR1 and CDR2 sequences are MNHNY and SVGAGI (reference sequence).

This rearrangement joins TRBV6-5 to TRBJ1-1; 8 nucleotides agree with TRBD1. V shed 10 bases and J 5 bases; nucleotides not matched to a gene: 9. The CDR3 spans 13 residues. Germline CDR1 and CDR2: MNHEY and SVGAGI. CDR3 bases: TGTGCCATCCGGGGCAGGGGGCTGACTGAAGCTTTCTTT. Protein: CAIRGRGLTEAFF.

V and J are TRBV7-2 and TRBJ2-7; D gene uncertain. Germline lookup yields CDR1 SGHTA and CDR2 FQGNSA. The CDR3 covers 15 residues. The germline V and J ends were trimmed by 4 bases and 0 bases, with 13 bases remaining between them. The chain's CDR3 is CASSYTSHSSYEQYF. Here the CDR3 DNA reads TGTGCCAGCAGCTACACTTCCCACAGCTCCTACGAGCAGTACTTC.

The chain employs TRBV10-1 and TRBJ2-5; TRBD2 aligns across 12 bases. The CDR3 is 16 residues long. The V and J ends lost 2 bases and 4 bases, in that order; junction bases with no gene match: 5. Germline CDR1 reads WNHNN; CDR2 reads SYGVQD (reference sequence). The CDR3 DNA sequence: TGCGCCAGCAGTGAGCGCCAGACTAGCGGGGGAGAGACCCAGTACTTC. Its protein product is CASSERQTSGGETQYF.

The chain is built from TRBV5-1 and TRBJ2-3; D not resolved. The CDR3 loop spans 15 amino acids. V was clipped by 0 bases and J by 2 bases, with 10 bases between them. The V gene's germline CDR1 is SGHRS and CDR2 YFSETQ. The CDR3 region is CASSLVAVATDTQYF. The DNA for the CDR3 is TGCGCCAGCAGCTTGGTTGCGGTCGCCACAGATACGCAGTATTTT. Supplemented by reference TRBV5-1 and TRBJ2-3, the full variable domain reads KAGVTQTPRYLIKTRGQQVTLSCSPISGHRSVSWYQQTPGQGLQFLFEYFSETQRNKGNFPGRFSGRQFSNSRSEMNVSTLELGDSALYLCASSLVAVATDTQYFGPGTRLTVL.

The rearrangement joins TRBV5-1 to TRBJ2-7; possibly TRBD2 for D (6 bases). V lost 4 bases and J 2 bases, leaving 10 bases between the germline ends. The CDR3 has 13 residues. CDR1 is SGHRS, CDR2 YFSETQ, per germline. The CDR3 region is CASSPGLTYEQYF. The CDR3, as DNA: TGCGCCAGCAGCCCGGGACTCACCTACGAGCAGTACTTC.

This chain connects TRBV19 to TRBJ1-2; 9 bases are shared with TRBD1. The V segment lost 10 bases and the J segment 8 bases; nucleotides outside the gene matches: 17. Germline assignment: CDR1 LNHDA and CDR2 SQIVND (reference sequence). The CDR3 consists of 15 residues. CDR3 in amino acids: CATTPGQGTFGGYTF. CDR3 DNA sequence: TGTGCCACAACCCCGGGACAGGGAACCTTCGGGGGCTACACCTTC.

Here the CDR3 DNA reads TGTGCCAGCAACCCCGGGACAAGGGAGACCCAGTACTTC. Its protein is CASNPGTRETQYF. The genes are TRBV6-5 and TRBJ2-5; D possibly corresponds to TRBD1 (6 bases). V was cut by 7 bases and J by 5 bases, with 14 bases left in between. The germline gives CDR1 MNHEY, CDR2 SVGAGI. The CDR3 length is 13 residues.

This clone has more than one count but fewer than ten. This chain uses TRBV28 with TRBJ2-7; 7 nucleotides line up with TRBD2. With V trimmed by 5 bases and J by 2 bases, 3 bases remained unmatched. Germline values: CDR1 MDHEN, CDR2 SYDVKM. CDR3 length: 13 residues. The CDR3 nucleotides read TGTGCCAGCAGTGGCGGGAGACCCTACGAGCAGTACTTC. Its translation is CASSGGRPYEQYF.

This rearrangement joins TRBV2 to TRBJ1-2, with TRBD1 identical over 9 bases. Germline values: CDR1 SNHLY, CDR2 FYNNEI. Trimming cost V 6 bases and J 2 bases; bases outside gene matches: 4. This CDR3 comprises 14 residues. CDR3 residues: CASRPGTGNYGYTF. For the CDR3, the DNA is TGTGCCAGCAGACCCGGGACAGGGAACTATGGCTACACCTTC.

This rearrangement joins TRBV25-1 to TRBJ2-3; TRBD2 matches at 12 bases. In germline, CDR1 is MGHDK, CDR2 SYGVNS. V shed 3 bases and J 4 bases; nucleotides not matched to a gene: 5. CDR3 length equals 16 residues. The CDR3 DNA sequence: TGTGCCAGCAGTGATATAAGGACTAGCGGGGCAGATACGCAGTATTTT. This encodes CASSDIRTSGADTQYF.

This chain uses TRBV15 with TRBJ2-2; D may be TRBD1 (6 bases). The CDR3 length is 14 residues. Trimming removed 6 bases from V and 5 bases from J, with 13 bases in between. The germline V gene has CDR1 LNHNV and CDR2 YYDKDF (reference sequence). The DNA of the CDR3 is TGTGCCACCAGACCGGACAGAAGTACCGGGGAGCTGTTTTTT. The encoded protein is CATRPDRSTGELFF.

This chain connects TRBV7-8 to TRBJ1-1; perhaps TRBD1 as D (5 bases). The length of the CDR3 is 17 residues. Germline CDR1 SGHVS, CDR2 FQNEAQ. V lost 1 base, J lost 4 bases, and 19 bases lay in between. Written as DNA, the CDR3 is TGTGCCAGCAGCTTAGAATGGGGGGTGGGCGCCTTCACTGAAGCTTTCTTT. It is translated as CASSLEWGVGAFTEAFF.

The chain couples TRBV7-9 to TRBJ2-1; 12 nucleotides line up with TRBD1. Trimming removed 4 bases from V and 1 base from J; junction bases left unmatched: 8. The CDR3 is 18 residues long. Germline CDR1 is SEHNR and CDR2 is FQNEAQ (reference sequence). The CDR3 bases are TGTGCCAGCAGCTGGTCCCGGGACAGGGGGCTTTCCTACAATGAGCAGTTCTTC. Its protein is CASSWSRDRGLSYNEQFF.

In DNA form, the CDR3 reads TGTGCCAGCAGCTTTGGTAGAGATAATTCACCCCTCCACTTT. Protein sequence: CASSFGRDNSPLHF. The chain has TRBV5-6 and TRBJ1-6; D is undetermined. Deletions cut 2 bases from V and 5 bases from J, with 8 bases between. The CDR3 spans 14 residues. Per the germline V gene, CDR1 is SGHDT and CDR2 is YYEEEE.

This chain connects TRBV7-3 to TRBJ2-1; 7 bases fit TRBD2. Germline CDR1 reads SGHTA; CDR2 reads FQGTGA. Trimming took 4 bases from V and 4 from J; bases not matched to a gene: 4. This CDR3 region has 14 residues. The DNA for the CDR3 is TGTGCCAGCAGCTCCAACGGGGGGTACAATGAGCAGTTCTTC. It specifies CASSSNGGYNEQFF.

The rearrangement links TRBV25-1 to TRBJ2-5; TRBD2 might be the D (7 bases). CDR3 length: 16 residues. V gave up 3 bases and J gave up 5 bases, with 19 bases separating them. From germline, CDR1 is MGHDK and CDR2 SYGVNS. The CDR3 loop is CASSEGGLAEGETQYF. CDR3 bases: TGTGCCAGCAGTGAGGGGGGGCTAGCGGAAGGGGAGACCCAGTACTTC.